This T cell receptor beta chain appears in the sequencing data of a study of early T cells in non-severe SARS-CoV-2 infection. TCRdb reanalysed the 5' RACE reads using MiXCR and keeps one entry per CDR3 protein. Among approximately 69,000 distinct CDR3 sequences listed, under 15% were seen once. Germline V gene lookup returns CDR1 DFQATT and CDR2 SNEGSKA (reference sequence). Trimming at V came to 4 bases and at J to 8 bases, leaving 5 bases not matched to a gene. The CDR3 totals 13 residues. The rearrangement joins TRBV20-1 to TRBJ2-2, with TRBD1 identical over 9 bases. Sequences were derived from whole blood, sampled at baseline. This receptor was taken from an adult who was a healthcare worker with PCR-confirmed SARS-CoV-2 infection or an uninfected control (not recorded which). CDR3 DNA sequence: TGCAGTGCTACCCGGACAGGGGTGGGGGAGCTGTTTTTT. Protein product: CSATRTGVGELFF.